Below, 20 T cell receptor beta chains from the same sample are listed, as sequenced in a study of blood T cell repertoires in COVID-19. TCRdb's table, derived via immunoSEQ multiplex PCR, lists solely in-frame clones and lacks some. In the table there are approximately 200,000 clones, roughly 87% of which are singletons. Sequences were obtained from PBMCs or T cells enriched from blood (not recorded which). The receptors originated from a woman in her twenties or thirties who had recovered from COVID-19.

This clone was observed once. The J gene is TRBJ2-2, the V gene TRBV7-2; 9 positions match TRBD1. V was clipped by 11 bases and J by 2 bases; unmatched bases: 6. The CDR3 runs 14 residues. In germline, CDR1 is SGHTA, CDR2 FQGNSA. The CDR3 protein is CAGGQGRNTGELFF. For the CDR3, the DNA is TGTGCCGGGGGACAGGGACGAAACACCGGGGAGCTGTTTTTT.

V usage is TRBV28 and J usage is TRBJ1-5; maybe TRBD1 (5 bases). CDR3 length equals 15 residues. Trimming cost V 6 bases and J 4 bases, with 16 bases left between them. The germline CDR1 and CDR2 sequences are MDHEN and SYDVKM. CDR3 sequence reads: CASRTAGSGNQPQHF. In DNA form, the CDR3 reads TGTGCCAGCAGAACCGCAGGGTCTGGTAATCAGCCCCAGCATTTT.

The rearrangement joins TRBV10-3 to TRBJ1-2; 8 nucleotides line up with TRBD1. There are 14 residues in the CDR3. V lost 7 bases and J lost 6; bases outside the gene matches: 10. Germline values: CDR1 ENHRY, CDR2 SYGVKD. The CDR3 nucleotides read TGTGCCATCACTCCCAGGGGGCAGGGTCATGGCTACACCTTC. Translation: CAITPRGQGHGYTF.

This clone is a singleton in its sample. The chain joins TRBV11-2 to TRBJ2-1; a possible D gene is TRBD1 (6 bases). Germline CDR1 is SGHAT and CDR2 is FQNNGV. The V gene lost 5 bases and the J gene lost 9 bases, with 17 bases spanning the gap. The CDR3 contains 14 residues. The chain's CDR3 is CASSPGLQGFEQFF. CDR3 nucleotide sequence: TGTGCCAGCAGCCCCGGGCTACAGGGTTTTGAGCAGTTCTTC.

The V and J genes are TRBV6-5 and TRBJ1-3; TRBD1 matches 9 bases. CDR1 and CDR2 (germline): MNHEY, SVGAGI. The CDR3 is 14 residues long. The J segment lost 5 bases and the V segment lost 4 bases, leaving 3 bases of the junction unmatched. CDR3 DNA sequence: TGTGCCAGCAGTTTCGGGACAGGGAGAAACACCATATATTTT. Amino acids: CASSFGTGRNTIYF.

Comments on this clone: This CDR3 is missing its conserved last phenylalanine or tryptophan, likely due to a read error. No DNA is shown, since the ends of the CDR3 on it are uncertain; the CDR3 is the one TCRdb lists. V gene TRBV29-1 combines with J gene TRBJ1-1; no check of the table's D call, TRBD1, against the DNA was made. Germline CDR1 reads SQVTM; CDR2 reads ANQGSEA. Including both end residues, the CDR3 is 8 amino acids long. The CDR3 here is CSVGDRRL.

The V and J genes are TRBV4-2 and TRBJ1-2, with D possibly TRBD1 on 5 matching bases. Trimming removed 1 base at V and 8 bases at J, with 14 bases between. This CDR3 has 14 amino acids. Per the germline V gene, CDR1 is LGHNA and CDR2 is YNFKEQ. This chain's CDR3 is CASSQGRGSKGYTF. The CDR3 bases are TGTGCCAGCAGCCAAGGGAGGGGAAGTAAGGGCTACACCTTC.

J is TRBJ2-7 and V is TRBV27, with 10 bases identical to TRBD2. The CDR3 is 14 amino acids. J was trimmed by 4 bases and V by 6 bases; bases with no gene match: 6. Germline CDR1 and CDR2: MNHEY and SMNVEV (reference sequence). The CDR3 reads CASSLAGALYEQYF. CDR3 DNA sequence: TGTGCCAGCAGCCTAGCGGGAGCGTTATACGAGCAGTACTTC.

The rearrangement joins TRBV7-2 to TRBJ2-7, with 11 positions matching TRBD1. The CDR3 consists of 15 residues. The V segment lost 5 bases and the J segment 4 bases; nucleotides outside the gene matches: 7. Germline V gives CDR1 SGHTA, CDR2 FQGNSA. The chain's CDR3 is CASSARTGGEYEQYF. As DNA, the CDR3 is TGTGCCAGCAGCGCCCGGACAGGGGGCGAATACGAGCAGTACTTC.

The count of this clone is one. This chain uses TRBV9 with TRBJ1-2; 8 bases map to TRBD1. The CDR3 runs 15 residues. Germline V CDR1 and CDR2: SGDLS, YYNGEE. With 3 bases clipped from V and 2 bases from J, the junction kept 6 bases outside the gene matches. This chain's CDR3 is CASSETGTGNYGYTF. In DNA form, the CDR3 reads TGTGCCAGCAGCGAAACAGGGACAGGCAACTATGGCTACACCTTC.

The rearrangement uses TRBV6-2 or TRBV6-3 and TRBJ1-1; D is unclear. Trimming took 4 bases from V and 0 from J, leaving 12 bases between them. The CDR3 extends over 15 amino acids. Germline loops: CDR1 MNHEY, CDR2 SVGEGT. The CDR3 loop reads CASSSSGRLNTEAFF. The CDR3 DNA is TGTGCCAGCAGTTCCAGCGGACGGCTGAACACTGAAGCTTTCTTT.

As DNA, the CDR3 is TGTGCCAGCAGCTCCGGTGGCTACACCTTC. This sequence encodes CASSSGGYTF. The rearrangement uses TRBV11-2 and TRBJ1-2; D is unresolved. There are 10 residues in the CDR3. V lost 4 bases to trimming and J lost 7 bases, with 4 bases between them. Germline assignment: CDR1 SGHAT and CDR2 FQNNGV.

Here the CDR3 DNA reads TGTGCCTGGAACAGGGATTTTTTCAAGAACTATGGCTACACCTTC. It is translated as CAWNRDFFKNYGYTF. The chain couples TRBV30 to TRBJ1-2, with D possibly matching TRBD1 (6 bases). The V and J ends lost 4 bases and 2 bases respectively, with 17 bases between them. From germline, CDR1 is GTSNPN and CDR2 SVGIG (reference sequence). This CDR3 comprises 15 residues.

This clone was recorded only once. This chain links TRBV5-1 with TRBJ2-3, with 10 bases matching TRBD1. V lost 3 bases, J lost 5 bases, and 6 bases stayed unmatched. The germline CDR1 and CDR2 sequences are SGHRS and YFSETQ. CDR3 length: 15 amino acids. This chain's CDR3 is CASSSGQGVRDTQYF. In DNA, the CDR3 is TGCGCCAGCAGCTCCGGACAGGGGGTGAGAGATACGCAGTATTTT.

The rearrangement uses TRBV20-1 and TRBJ1-5, with 10 bases that match TRBD1. The CDR3 runs to 13 residues. CDR1 and CDR2 from the germline V gene are DFQATT and SNEGSKA (reference sequence). Trimming cost V 3 bases and J 10 bases; bases outside gene matches: 6. The chain's CDR3 is CSASRQGARPQHF. CDR3 coding DNA: TGCAGTGCTAGTCGACAGGGGGCGCGACCCCAGCATTTT.

The V gene is TRBV24-1, the J gene TRBJ1-2; tentative D call: TRBD1 (5 bases). V lost 3 bases and J 7 bases, leaving 8 bases between the germline ends. Germline V lookup: CDR1 KGHDR, CDR2 SFDVKD. CDR3 length: 12 residues. CDR3 nucleotides: TGTGCCACCAGTGATCAGGGTTTTGGCTACACCTTC. This translates into CATSDQGFGYTF.

The V call is TRBV12-5, the J call TRBJ1-6, with 7 nucleotides matching TRBD1. V shed 7 bases, J shed 10 bases, and the junction held 10 bases outside the gene matches. Per the germline V gene, CDR1 is LGHNT and CDR2 is FRNRAP. CDR3 length: 14 residues. In DNA, the CDR3 is TGTGCTAGTGCCCCGACAGGGTTCCGGTCACCCCTCCACTTT. It encodes CASAPTGFRSPLHF.

The genes are TRBV19 and TRBJ2-5; possibly TRBD2 for D (7 bases). In germline, CDR1 is LNHDA, CDR2 SQIVND (reference sequence). V was clipped by 9 bases and J by 2 bases, with 19 bases between them. CDR3 length: 15 amino acids. CDR3: CASEGGDKFQETQYF. The CDR3 nucleotides are TGTGCCAGCGAAGGGGGGGACAAATTTCAAGAGACCCAGTACTTC. Together with reference TRBV19 and TRBJ2-5, the CDR3 gives the full variable domain: DGGITQSPKYLFRKEGQNVTLSCEQNLNHDAMYWYRQDPGQGLRLIYYSQIVNDFQKGDIAEGYSVSREKKESFPLTVTSAQKNPTAFYLCASEGGDKFQETQYFGPGTRLLVL.

This chain connects TRBV7-2 to TRBJ2-3; 10 bases are a match to TRBD2. The ends lost 2 bases at V and 5 bases at J; junction bases unmatched: 1. Per germline, CDR1 SGHTA and CDR2 FQGNSA. The CDR3 has 14 amino acids. CDR3: CASSLLAGVDTQYF. The CDR3 bases are TGTGCCAGCAGCTTACTAGCGGGAGTAGATACGCAGTATTTT.

The J gene is TRBJ1-4, the V gene TRBV5-8; D gene ambiguous. The length of the CDR3 is 14 residues. Germline CDR1 and CDR2: SGHTS and YDEGEE. V was pared by 2 bases and J by 7 bases, with 12 bases between. The CDR3 sequence: CASSFGRFSEKLFF. CDR3 sequence (DNA): TGTGCCAGCAGCTTTGGGCGCTTCTCTGAAAAACTGTTTTTT. Using reference TRBV5-8 and TRBJ1-4 for the parts outside the CDR3, the full variable domain is EAGVTQSPTHLIKTRGQQATLRCSPISGHTSVYWYQQALGLGLQFLLWYDEGEERNRGNFPPRFSGRQFPNYSSELNVNALELEDSALYLCASSFGRFSEKLFFGSGTQLSVL.